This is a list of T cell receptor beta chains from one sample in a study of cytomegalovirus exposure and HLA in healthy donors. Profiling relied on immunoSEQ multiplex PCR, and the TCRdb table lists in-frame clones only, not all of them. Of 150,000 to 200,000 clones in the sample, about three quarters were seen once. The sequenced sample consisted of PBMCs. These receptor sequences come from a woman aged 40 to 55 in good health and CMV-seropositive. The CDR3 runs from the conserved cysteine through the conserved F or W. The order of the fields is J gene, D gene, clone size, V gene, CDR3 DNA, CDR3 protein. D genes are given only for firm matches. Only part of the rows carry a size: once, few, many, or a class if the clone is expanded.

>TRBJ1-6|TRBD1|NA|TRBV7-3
TGTGCCAGCAGCGCAGGACAGGTCTATAATTCACCCCTCCACTTT
CASSAGQVYNSPLHF
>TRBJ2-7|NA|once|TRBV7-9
TGTGCCAGCAGCTTAGACGCGACAGGAACTAAGTACTTC
CASSLDATGTKYF
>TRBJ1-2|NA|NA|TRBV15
TGTGCCACCAGCAGAGATCTTCTAGGCGGCTACACCTTC
CATSRDLLGGYTF
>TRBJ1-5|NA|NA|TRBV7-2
TGTGCCAGCAGCTTTCGAGTGGGCAATCAGCCCCAGCATTTT
CASSFRVGNQPQHF
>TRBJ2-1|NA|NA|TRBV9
TGTGCCAGCAGCGGACGTGGTAACCGAGAGCGGCCTGGCTCCTACAATGAGCAGTTCTTC
CASSGRGNRERPGSYNEQFF
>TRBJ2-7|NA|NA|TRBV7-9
TGTGCCACCGAGGAAGAGGGACTCTTCTACGAGCAGTACTTC
CATEEEGLFYEQYF
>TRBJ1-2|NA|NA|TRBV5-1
TGCGCCAGCAGCCCGGCCGGGGGGCCAGAACGGAACTACACCTTC
CASSPAGGPERNYTF
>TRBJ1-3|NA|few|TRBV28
TGTGCCGTACTAGACGGCAGCTCTGGAAACACCATATATTTT
CAVLDGSSGNTIYF
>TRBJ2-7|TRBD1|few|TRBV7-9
TGTGCCAGCAGCTATGGGACAGAGTGGTCGTGGGAGCAGTACTTC
CASSYGTEWSWEQYF
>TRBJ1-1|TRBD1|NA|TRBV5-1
TGCGCCAGCAGCTTGGACAGGGGGCGCACTGAAGCTTTCTTT
CASSLDRGRTEAFF
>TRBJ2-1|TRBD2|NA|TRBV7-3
TGTGCCAGCAGCTTAACCGTGCTAGCGGGGGCCCCCAATGAGCAGTTCTTC
CASSLTVLAGAPNEQFF
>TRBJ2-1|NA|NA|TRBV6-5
TGTGCCACCAGGAGATACCGTCAATACAATGAGCAGTTCTTC
CATRRYRQYNEQFF
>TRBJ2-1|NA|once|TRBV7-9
TGTTCCAGCAGCTTACAGGATCCCCGTGCTCCCAATGAGCAGTTCTTC
CSSSLQDPRAPNEQFF
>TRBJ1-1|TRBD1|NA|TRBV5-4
TGTGCCAGCAGCTCGGTAACAGGGGGCTCGTTGGCTTTCTTT
CASSSVTGGSLAFF
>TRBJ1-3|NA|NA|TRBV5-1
TGCGCCAGCAGCTACACCGGGGGTTCTGGAAACACCATATATTTT
CASSYTGGSGNTIYF
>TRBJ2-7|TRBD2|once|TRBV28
TGTGCCAGCAGCCTGACTAGCGGAAGCTCCTACGAGCAGTACTTC
CASSLTSGSSYEQYF
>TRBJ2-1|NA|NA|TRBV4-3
TGCGCCAGCAGCCAAGATAGGAGTTCCTACAATGAGCAGTTCTTC
CASSQDRSSYNEQFF
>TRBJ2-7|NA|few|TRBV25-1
TGTGCCAGCAGTTTTTTCCACAGGGGGGGCGAGCAGTACTTC
CASSFFHRGGEQYF
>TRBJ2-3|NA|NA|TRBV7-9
TGTGCCAGCAGCTTTGGGGGGTCCCCTAGCACAGATACGCAGTATTTT
CASSFGGSPSTDTQYF
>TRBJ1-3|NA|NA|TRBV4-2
TGTGCCAGCAGCCAAGCCATCCAAGGAAACACCATATATTTT
CASSQAIQGNTIYF
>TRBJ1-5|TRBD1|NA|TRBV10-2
TGCGCCAGCAAAGGGACAGGGGCCCAGCCCCAGCATTTT
CASKGTGAQPQHF
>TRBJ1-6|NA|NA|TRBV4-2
TGTGCCAGCAGCCAAGACGTGGCGGGGGATTCACCCCTCCACTTT
CASSQDVAGDSPLHF
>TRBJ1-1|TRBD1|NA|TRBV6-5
TGTGCCAGCAGGGGACAGGGGGTAGGTGAAGCTTTCTTT
CASRGQGVGEAFF
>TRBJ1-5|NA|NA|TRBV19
TGTGCCACCGCGCTACCCGGTAGGGAGAATCAGCCCCAGCATTTT
CATALPGRENQPQHF
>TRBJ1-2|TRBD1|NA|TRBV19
TGTGCCAGTAGTATCCCCGGGACAGGCCCGTTTGGCTACACCTTC
CASSIPGTGPFGYTF
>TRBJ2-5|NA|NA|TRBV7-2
TGTGCCAGCAGCCCGGGGAGGGAGACCCAGTACTTC
CASSPGRETQYF
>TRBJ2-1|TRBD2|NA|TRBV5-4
TGTGCCAGCAGCCGACCGGGACTAGGAATCAATGAGCAGTTCTTC
CASSRPGLGINEQFF
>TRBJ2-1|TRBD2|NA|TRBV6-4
TGTGCCAGCAGTCCTAGCGGGGGATACAATGAGCAGTTCTTC
CASSPSGGYNEQFF
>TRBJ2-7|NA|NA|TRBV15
TGTGCCACCAGCAGGGACAGTTCCTACGAGCAGTACTTC
CATSRDSSYEQYF
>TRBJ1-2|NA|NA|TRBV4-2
TGTGCCAGCAGCCAAGGGGGGGGCTATGGCTACACCTTC
CASSQGGGYGYTF
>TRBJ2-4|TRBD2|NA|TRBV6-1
TGTGCCAGCAGTGTGGACCCAGCGGGGGCCAAAAACAGTCAGTACTTC
CASSVDPAGAKNSQYF
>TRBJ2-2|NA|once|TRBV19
TGTGCCAGTAGTACGACGGGGACCGGGGAGCTGTTTTTT
CASSTTGTGELFF
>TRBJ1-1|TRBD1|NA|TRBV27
TGCGCCAGCAGTTCAGCAGGGACAGGGAAGAACACTGAAGCTTTCTTT
CASSSAGTGKNTEAFF
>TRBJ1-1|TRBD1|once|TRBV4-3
TGCGCCAGCAGCCAAGACCGGGACAGGGAAGCTTTCTTT
CASSQDRDREAFF
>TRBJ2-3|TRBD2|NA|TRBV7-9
TGTGCCAGCAGCCCGAGGCGGGGGGACACAGATACGCAGTATTTT
CASSPRRGDTDTQYF
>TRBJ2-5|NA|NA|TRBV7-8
TGTGCCAGCAGCTTCGGGGGGCGGGAGACCCAGTACTTC
CASSFGGRETQYF
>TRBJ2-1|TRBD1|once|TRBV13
TGTGCCAGCAGCTTAAGGCAGCAGGGGGTCGTTGAGCAGTTCTTC
CASSLRQQGVVEQFF
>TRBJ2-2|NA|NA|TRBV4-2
TGTGCCAGCAGCCAAGAATCCCAGATCACCGGGGAGCTGTTTTTT
CASSQESQITGELFF
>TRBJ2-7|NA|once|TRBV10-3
TGTGCCATCAATGAGTCAGGGGTTAAGGCCCCTTACTACGAGCAGTACTTC
CAINESGVKAPYYEQYF
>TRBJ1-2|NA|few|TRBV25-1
TGTGCCAGCAGTGACGTCTATGGCTACACCTTC
CASSDVYGYTF
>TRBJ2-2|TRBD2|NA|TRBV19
TGTGCCAGTAGTAAGGCGGGGGGGAACACCGGGGAGCTGTTTTTT
CASSKAGGNTGELFF
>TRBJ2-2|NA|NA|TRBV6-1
TGTGCCACGCGGCCCGGGGACAAAAACACCGGGGAGCTGTTTTTT
CATRPGDKNTGELFF
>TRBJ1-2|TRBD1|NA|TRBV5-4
TGTGCCAGCAGCAACGACAGGGGCGATGGCTACACCTTC
CASSNDRGDGYTF
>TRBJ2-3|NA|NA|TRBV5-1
TGCGCCAGCAGCCCCGGTGGGCGGGGGCTGGGATCGGATACGCAATATTTT
CASSPGGRGLGSDTQYF
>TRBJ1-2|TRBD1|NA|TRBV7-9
TGTGCCGGCAGCTTATCAGGGGGGCAGGGACATGGCTACACCTTC
CAGSLSGGQGHGYTF
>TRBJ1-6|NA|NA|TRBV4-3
TGCGCCAGCAGCCAAGATCCGCGGGCACCCCTCCACTTT
CASSQDPRAPLHF
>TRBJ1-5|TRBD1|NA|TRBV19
TGTGCCAGTAGCGCCCCTGGACAGGCCCAGCCCCAGCATTTT
CASSAPGQAQPQHF
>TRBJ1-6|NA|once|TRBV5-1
TGCGCCAGCAGCCCTGGGGGGGATCTTGATTCACCCCTCCACTTT
CASSPGGDLDSPLHF
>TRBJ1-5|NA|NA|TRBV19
TGTGCCAGTAGCCGCGGTGATCAGCCCCAGCATTTT
CASSRGDQPQHF
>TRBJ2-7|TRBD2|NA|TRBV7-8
TGTGCCAGCAGCTTAACTAGCGGCGGCTCCTACGAGCAGTACTTC
CASSLTSGGSYEQYF
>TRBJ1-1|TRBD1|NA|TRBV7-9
TGTGCCAGCAGCTTAGGGGGAGGACAGGGTAGTGAAGCTTTCTTT
CASSLGGGQGSEAFF
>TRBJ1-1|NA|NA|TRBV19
TGTGCCAGTAGTATCTTAAATCTCGGAGGAGCTTTCTTT
CASSILNLGGAFF
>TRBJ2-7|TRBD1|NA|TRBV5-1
TGCGCCAGCAGCGAGGGGACAGGGGCCTCCTACGAGCAGTACTTC
CASSEGTGASYEQYF
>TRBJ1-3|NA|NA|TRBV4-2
TGTGCCAGCAGCCAAGAAACGGCAGGGTTTGGAAACACCATATATTTT
CASSQETAGFGNTIYF
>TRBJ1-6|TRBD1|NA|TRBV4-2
TGTGCCAGCAGCCAAGACCGTACAGGGGGCTCACCCCTCCACTTT
CASSQDRTGGSPLHF
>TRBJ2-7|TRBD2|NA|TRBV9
TGTGCCAGCAGCGAAGGAAGGGGACTAGCGGGGTTTTACGAGCAGTACTTC
CASSEGRGLAGFYEQYF
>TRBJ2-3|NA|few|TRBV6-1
TGTGCCAGCAGCCGGGACTTCACAGATACGCAGTATTTT
CASSRDFTDTQYF
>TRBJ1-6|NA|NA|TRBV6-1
TGTGCCAGCAGTGAATTCGAGAATTCACCCCTCCACTTT
CASSEFENSPLHF
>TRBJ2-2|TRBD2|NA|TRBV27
TGTGCCAGCAGATATAGCGGGGGGGCCATCGGGGAGCTGTTTTTT
CASRYSGGAIGELFF